This T cell receptor beta chain comes out of a study of T cells in Graves' hyperthyroidism and ophthalmopathy. This clonotype was detected only once. Lactation, pregnancy, other autoimmune disease or uncontrolled infection led to exclusion of patients. The CDR3 sequence is 15 residues long. V was shortened by 6 bases and J by 0 bases, with 12 bases between the two germline ends. Template material for amplifying TCR beta CDR3 regions consisted of RNA transcripts. HTBI primers drove first-round RT-PCR of the TCR CDR3. MiXCR, applied by TCRdb to the multiplex PCR reads, yields one record per CDR3 protein. This sample has some 370,000 distinct CDR3 sequences, with roughly 17% found just once.

The rearrangement joins TRBV12-3 or TRBV12-4 to TRBJ2-1, with D possibly matching TRBD2 (6 bases). This sequence was found in a woman aged 30 to 39 with Graves' hyperthyroidism that later progressed to Graves' ophthalmopathy. The source material was blood. The CDR3 loop reads CASRNSGSSYNEQFF. In DNA form, the CDR3 reads TGTGCCAGCAGGAATAGCGGAAGCTCCTACAATGAGCAGTTCTTC.